A single sample is the source of the 8 T cell receptor beta chains below, sequenced in a study of cytomegalovirus exposure and HLA in healthy donors. PCR primers comprised 60 Vbeta and 13 Jbeta primers. Generated by immunoSEQ multiplex PCR, the TCRdb table keeps only in-frame clones and is missing some. The repertoire holds 160,000 or so clones, with 70% to 80% as singletons. The sample was PBMCs. All receptors derive from a man aged 60 to 69 in good health and CMV-seronegative.

The V and J genes are TRBV13 and TRBJ2-7, with 8 bases aligning to TRBD2. V lost 4 bases and J lost 3; bases outside the gene matches: 11. CDR3 size: 16 residues. Looked up from germline, CDR1 is PRHDT and CDR2 is FYEKMQ (reference sequence). In DNA, the CDR3 is TGTGCCAGCAGCTCGCTAGCGGGCCTAGCTTACTACGAGCAGTACTTC. Protein product: CASSSLAGLAYYEQYF.

The chain couples TRBV5-4 to TRBJ2-5; 14 bases are a match to TRBD2. The end of the DNA fits TRBJ2-7 better, so the J call may be wrong. CDR1 and CDR2 (germline): SGHNT, YYREEE (reference sequence). This CDR3 has 18 residues. The CDR3 here is CASSSIQGLAGGKYEQYF. CDR3 nucleotides: TGTGCCAGCAGCTCAATCCAAGGACTAGCGGGGGGTAAATACGAGCAGTACTTC.

This clone showed up just a few times. This CDR3 reads CASGPGQSTDTQYF. The CDR3 region has the DNA TGCGCCTCCGGACCGGGACAGAGCACAGATACGCAGTATTTT. The gene calls are TRBV5-1 and TRBJ2-3, with TRBD1 matching over 7 bases. The trim removed 10 bases at V and 0 bases at J, leaving 8 bases unmatched. Germline CDR1 reads SGHRS; CDR2 reads YFSETQ. CDR3 size: 14 residues.

The chain recombines TRBV5-1 with TRBJ2-7; 9 bases agree with TRBD1. The CDR3 is 13 residues long. From germline, CDR1 is SGHRS and CDR2 YFSETQ. The junction had 4 bases not matched to a gene; V was cut back by 6 bases and J by 3 bases. The CDR3 here is CASMVDRGYEQYF. The DNA of the CDR3 is TGCGCCAGCATGGTGGACAGGGGCTACGAGCAGTACTTC.

The table lists this clone with a count of one. The J gene is TRBJ2-5, the V gene TRBV4-3, with TRBD2 matching 14 bases. The CDR3 extends over 16 amino acids. The V gene's germline CDR1 is LGHNA and CDR2 YSLEER. Unmatched junction bases numbered 10, after V lost 2 bases and J lost 11 bases. The CDR3 sequence is CASSQTPGLAGEEQYF. The CDR3 nucleotides are TGCGCCAGCAGCCAAACTCCGGGACTAGCGGGAGAAGAGCAGTACTTC.

In its sample, this clone was seen a few times. V and J are TRBV30 and TRBJ2-5; TRBD2 aligns across 9 bases. The CDR3 loop spans 15 amino acids. Germline CDR1 is GTSNPN and CDR2 is SVGIG (reference sequence). The junction had 7 bases not matched to a gene; V was cut back by 2 bases and J by 3 bases. CDR3 loop: CAWSLGAGGEETQYF. The CDR3 nucleotides are TGTGCCTGGAGTCTGGGAGCGGGGGGCGAAGAGACCCAGTACTTC.

The rearrangement links TRBV6-1 to TRBJ2-7; D might be TRBD1 (7 bases). Looked up from germline, CDR1 is MNHNS and CDR2 is SASEGT. The CDR3 sequence is 15 residues long. Trimming removed 7 bases from V and 0 bases from J, with 16 bases in between. CDR3 sequence: CASKNLQGGSYEQYF. The CDR3 DNA follows: TGTGCCAGCAAAAATTTGCAGGGGGGCTCCTACGAGCAGTACTTC.

The V call is TRBV9, the J call TRBJ1-6; the D gene is possibly TRBD1 (5 bases). The CDR3 covers 15 residues. The germline gives CDR1 SGDLS, CDR2 YYNGEE. Trimming took 4 bases from V and 9 from J, leaving 17 bases between them. The CDR3 sequence is CASSTRLGGGSPLHF. For the CDR3, the DNA is TGTGCCAGCAGCACCCGTCTCGGCGGGGGTTCACCCCTCCACTTT. Full variable domain (rest looked up from reference TRBV9 and TRBJ1-6): DSGVTQTPKHLITATGQRVTLRCSPRSGDLSVYWYQQSLDQGLQFLIQYYNGEERAKGNILERFSAQQFPDLHSELNLSSLELGDSALYFCASSTRLGGGSPLHFGNGTRLTVT.